The 12 T cell receptor beta chains reported below all come from one sample, sequenced in a study of blood T cell repertoires in COVID-19. The method was immunoSEQ multiplex PCR; TCRdb's version includes in-frame clones alone and lacks a portion of them. The table has about 110,000 clones, over 75% seen once. The sample consisted of peripheral blood. These receptors all come from a human donor in a cohort sampled during active COVID-19.

This clone appeared a single time. The J gene is TRBJ1-1, the V gene TRBV18; maybe TRBD1 (5 bases). CDR1 is KGHSH, CDR2 LQKENI, per germline. V lost 0 bases, J lost 5 bases, and 16 bases lay in between. CDR3 length equals 16 residues. The CDR3 sequence: CASSPPWSRRGTEAFF. As DNA, the CDR3 is TGTGCCAGCTCACCACCGTGGAGTCGAAGGGGAACTGAAGCTTTCTTT.

The chain joins TRBV19 to TRBJ2-1; D may be TRBD1 (6 bases). The germline CDR1 and CDR2 sequences are LNHDA and SQIVND (reference sequence). Trimming pared 6 bases from V and 5 bases from J, leaving 14 bases between. The CDR3 runs to 14 residues. The CDR3 region has the DNA TGTGCCAGTAGGGACCTGGGGGCCAACAATGAGCAGTTCTTC. Amino acids: CASRDLGANNEQFF.

The V and J genes are TRBV4-1 and TRBJ2-1; tentative D call: TRBD1 (5 bases). V lost 3 bases, J lost 9 bases, and 12 bases lay in between. This CDR3 contains 13 residues. Looked up from germline, CDR1 is MGHRA and CDR2 is YSYEKL. This CDR3 reads CASSQSGQSEQFF. In DNA, the CDR3 is TGCGCCAGCAGCCAGTCAGGGCAGAGTGAGCAGTTCTTC.

The chain recombines TRBV7-6 with TRBJ2-7, with D maybe TRBD2 (6 bases). This CDR3 has 13 amino acids. Germline lookup yields CDR1 SGHVS and CDR2 FNYEAQ. The V and J ends lost 5 bases and 1 base respectively, with 9 bases between them. This CDR3 is CASSRGTSYEQYF. CDR3 nucleotides: TGTGCCAGCAGCCGAGGGACTTCCTACGAGCAGTACTTC.

This sequence joins TRBV19 and TRBJ1-3, with D tentatively TRBD1 (6 bases). Trimming removed 9 bases from V and 3 bases from J, with 15 bases in between. From germline, CDR1 is LNHDA and CDR2 SQIVND (reference sequence). The CDR3 extends over 14 amino acids. The CDR3 nucleotides are TGTGCCAGCAGACAGGAGTTGCTTGGAAACACCATATATTTT. Protein: CASRQELLGNTIYF. Full variable domain (remainder filled in from reference TRBV19 and TRBJ1-3): DGGITQSPKYLFRKEGQNVTLSCEQNLNHDAMYWYRQDPGQGLRLIYYSQIVNDFQKGDIAEGYSVSREKKESFPLTVTSAQKNPTAFYLCASRQELLGNTIYFGEGSWLTVV.

This clone came up once. The CDR3 spells CASSSERGTQYF. For the CDR3, the DNA is TGTGCCAGCAGCTCAGAAAGAGGTACGCAGTATTTT. This chain uses TRBV3-1 (or the pseudogene TRBV3-2) with TRBJ2-3; D not certain. In germline, CDR1 is LGHDT, CDR2 YNNKEL (reference sequence). With 5 bases removed from V and 8 bases from J, the gap between germline ends came to 11 bases. The CDR3 is 12 amino acids.

This chain uses TRBV3-1 (or the pseudogene TRBV3-2) with TRBJ1-6; D is unclear. CDR1 LGHDT and CDR2 YNNKEL come from the germline V gene (reference sequence). Trimming pared 1 base from V and 0 bases from J, leaving 13 bases between. The CDR3 runs to 18 residues. The CDR3 here is CASSQGTPGSSYNSPLHF. CDR3 sequence (DNA): TGTGCCAGCAGCCAAGGGACTCCGGGGAGCTCCTATAATTCACCCCTCCACTTT.

V is TRBV2 and J is TRBJ1-3; unclear D gene. Germline values: CDR1 SNHLY, CDR2 FYNNEI. V lost 6 bases to trimming and J lost 0 bases, with 12 bases between them. The CDR3 extends over 15 amino acids. The CDR3 protein is CASRRGSSSGNTIYF. The CDR3 DNA reads as TGTGCCAGCAGGAGAGGATCGAGCTCTGGAAACACCATATATTTT.

The V gene is TRBV9, the J gene TRBJ2-7, with D maybe TRBD2 (6 bases). Trimming removed 3 bases at V and 9 bases at J, with 16 bases between. Germline V lookup: CDR1 SGDLS, CDR2 YYNGEE. This CDR3 region has 13 residues. The CDR3 region has the DNA TGTGCCAGCAGCGCCGATGGGGGAGGAGGGCAGTACTTC. As protein: CASSADGGGGQYF.

This clone was seen once. This chain links TRBV10-2 with TRBJ2-7; D unresolved. The V gene lost 1 base and the J gene lost 3 bases, with 7 bases spanning the gap. Germline V gene data show CDR1 as WSHSY and CDR2 as SAAADI. CDR3 size: 13 residues. The CDR3 spells CASSEFLFYEQYF. The CDR3 coding sequence is TGCGCCAGCAGTGAGTTTCTGTTCTACGAGCAGTACTTC.

The chain couples TRBV28 to TRBJ1-1; D possibly corresponds to TRBD1 (6 bases). Germline V CDR1 and CDR2: MDHEN, SYDVKM. This CDR3 region has 9 residues. The V gene lost 8 bases and the J gene lost 11 bases, with 9 bases spanning the gap. The CDR3 is CASGRGAFF. CDR3 sequence (DNA): TGTGCCAGCGGGAGGGGGGCTTTCTTT.

The V gene is TRBV27, the J gene TRBJ1-2; the match to TRBD1 covers 8 bases. CDR1 and CDR2 from the germline V gene are MNHEY and SMNVEV (reference sequence). The CDR3 consists of 13 residues. V trimming: 6 bases; J trimming: 4 bases; junction bases outside the gene matches: 4. The CDR3 DNA follows: TGTGCCAGCAGAGAGACAGGGGTCTATGGCTACACCTTC. As protein: CASRETGVYGYTF.